This TCR beta chain was captured by sequencing in a study of Graves' ophthalmopathy and Graves' hyperthyroidism. Amplification targeted the TCR beta CDR3 regions, with RNA transcripts as the source material. The first-round RT-PCR employed HTBI primers together with the Qiagen OneStep RT-PCR kit. A multiplex PCR was then performed as the second round. Using its own MiXCR run on the multiplex PCR reads, TCRdb lists one record per CDR3 protein. The sample records about 500,000 distinct CDR3 sequences, about an eighth being singletons. Germline values: CDR1 GTSNPN, CDR2 SVGIG (reference sequence). CDR3 length: 13 amino acids. V was shortened by 8 bases and J by 1 base, with 14 bases between the two germline ends. This clonotype was counted many times. Enrollment excluded any patients with other autoimmune diseases, uncontrolled infections, pregnancy or lactation.

This receptor was taken from a woman in her thirties with Graves' ophthalmopathy. This sequence joins TRBV30 and TRBJ1-1; D remains ambiguous. The sample was blood. The CDR3 loop reads CAGETEANTEAFF. In DNA form, the CDR3 reads TGTGCCGGGGAAACAGAAGCGAACACTGAAGCTTTCTTT.